This T cell receptor beta chain emerged from a study of shared clonotypes between healthy human individuals. Across the study: CD8 memory received one plate per donor, CD8 naive two, CD4 memory three and CD4 naive three. Study-level results: Rarefaction analysis demonstrated incomplete sorted-subset sequencing notwithstanding large depth.

The V gene end was trimmed by 6 bases and the J gene end by 6 bases; junction bases not matched to a gene: 6. Germline loops: CDR1 MDHEN, CDR2 SYDVKM. CDR3 length: 14 amino acids. Concerning this clone itself: The antigen is not known.

From CD4+ cells came CD45RA+ naive and CD45RA-negative memory subsets. Some clones are missing from TCRdb's copy, which holds only in-frame ones; the method was immunoSEQ multiplex PCR. The data hold under 750,000 clones, with 72% observed a single time. The source of this sequence is a woman aged 30 to 39 in good health. Sequencing was done on a sample of memory CD4+ T cells sorted from blood. The subset was: CD45RA-negative fraction. V usage is TRBV28 and J usage is TRBJ2-2; 8 bases align to TRBD1. The CDR3 DNA reads as TGTGCCAGCAGGGGACAGGTTTTATCCGGGGAGCTGTTTTTT. Translation gives CASRGQVLSGELFF.